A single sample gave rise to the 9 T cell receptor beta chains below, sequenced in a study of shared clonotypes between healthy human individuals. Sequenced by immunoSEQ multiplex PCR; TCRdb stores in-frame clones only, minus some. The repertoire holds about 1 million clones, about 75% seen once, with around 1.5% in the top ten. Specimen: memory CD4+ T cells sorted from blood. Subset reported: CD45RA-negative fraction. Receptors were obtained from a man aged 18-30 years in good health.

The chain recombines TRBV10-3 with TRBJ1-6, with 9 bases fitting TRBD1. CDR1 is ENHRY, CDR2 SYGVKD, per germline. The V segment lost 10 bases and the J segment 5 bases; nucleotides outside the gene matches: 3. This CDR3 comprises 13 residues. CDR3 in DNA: TGTGCCACGGGACAGGGCGATAATTCACCCCTCCACTTT. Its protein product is CATGQGDNSPLHF.

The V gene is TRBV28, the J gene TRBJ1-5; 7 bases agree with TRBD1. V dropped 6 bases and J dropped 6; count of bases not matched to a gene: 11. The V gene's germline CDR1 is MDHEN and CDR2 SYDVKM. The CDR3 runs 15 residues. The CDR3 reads CASRSRDRETQPQHF. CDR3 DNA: TGTGCCAGCAGATCAAGAGACAGGGAGACTCAGCCCCAGCATTTT.

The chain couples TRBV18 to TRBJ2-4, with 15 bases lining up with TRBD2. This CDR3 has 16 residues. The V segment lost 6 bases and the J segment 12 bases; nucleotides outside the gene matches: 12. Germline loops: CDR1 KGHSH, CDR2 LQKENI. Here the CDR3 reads CASSRRTSGRAINQYF. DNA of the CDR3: TGTGCCAGCTCCCGCCGGACTAGCGGGAGGGCGATTAATCAGTACTTC.

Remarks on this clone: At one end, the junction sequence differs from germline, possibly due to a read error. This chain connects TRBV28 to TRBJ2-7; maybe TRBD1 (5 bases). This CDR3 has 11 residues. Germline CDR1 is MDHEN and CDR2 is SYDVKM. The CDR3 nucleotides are TGTGCCAGCAGTATTCAGGGCATCCCAGACTTC. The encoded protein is CASSIQGIPDF. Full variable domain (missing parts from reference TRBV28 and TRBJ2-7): DVKVTQSSRYLVKRTGEKVFLECVQDMDHENMFWYRQDPGLGLRLIYFSYDVKMKEKGDIPEGYSVSREKKERFSLILESASTNQTSMYLCASSIQGIPDFGPGTRLTVT.

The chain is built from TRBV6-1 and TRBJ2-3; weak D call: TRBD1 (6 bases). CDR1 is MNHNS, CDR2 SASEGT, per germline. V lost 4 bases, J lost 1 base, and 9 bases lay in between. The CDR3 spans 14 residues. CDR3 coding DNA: TGTGCCAGCAGTGTAGGGGGTCGCACAGATACGCAGTATTTT. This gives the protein CASSVGGRTDTQYF.

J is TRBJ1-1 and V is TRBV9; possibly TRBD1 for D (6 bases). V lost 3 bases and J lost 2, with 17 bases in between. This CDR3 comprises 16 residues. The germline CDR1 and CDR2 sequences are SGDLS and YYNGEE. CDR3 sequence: CASSDRAAESNTEAFF. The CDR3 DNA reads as TGTGCCAGCAGCGACAGGGCTGCCGAATCAAACACTGAAGCTTTCTTT.

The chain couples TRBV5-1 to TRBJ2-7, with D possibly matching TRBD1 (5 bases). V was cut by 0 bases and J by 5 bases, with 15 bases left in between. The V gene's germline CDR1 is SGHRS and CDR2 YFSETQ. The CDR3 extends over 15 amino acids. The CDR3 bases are TGCGCCAGCAGCTTGGAAGGCAGGGTTGTCCACGAGCAGTACTTC. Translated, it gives CASSLEGRVVHEQYF.

The CDR3 region has the DNA TGCGCCAGCAGCCAAGGCTGGGGGAACACTGAAGCTTTCTTT. Protein: CASSQGWGNTEAFF. This rearrangement joins TRBV4-1 to TRBJ1-1; D is undetermined. The CDR3 has 14 amino acids. Trimming took off 1 base at V and 1 base at J, with 7 bases between the two ends. The germline gives CDR1 MGHRA, CDR2 YSYEKL.

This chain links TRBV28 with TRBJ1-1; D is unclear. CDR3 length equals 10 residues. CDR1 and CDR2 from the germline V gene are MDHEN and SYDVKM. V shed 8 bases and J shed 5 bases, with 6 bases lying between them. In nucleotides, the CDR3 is TGTGCCAGCTCGGGGACTGAAGCTTTCTTT. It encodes CASSGTEAFF.